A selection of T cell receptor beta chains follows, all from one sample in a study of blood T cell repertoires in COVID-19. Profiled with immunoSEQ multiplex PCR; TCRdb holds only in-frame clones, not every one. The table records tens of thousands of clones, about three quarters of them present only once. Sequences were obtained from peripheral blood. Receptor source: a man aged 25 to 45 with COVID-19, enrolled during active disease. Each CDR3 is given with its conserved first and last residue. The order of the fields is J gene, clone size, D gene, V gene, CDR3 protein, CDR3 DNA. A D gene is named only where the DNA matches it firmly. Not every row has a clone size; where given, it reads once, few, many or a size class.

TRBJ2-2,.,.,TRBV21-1,CASSKAGQGNTGELFF,TGTGCCAGCAGCAAAGCTGGTCAGGGTAACACCGGGGAGCTGTTTTTT
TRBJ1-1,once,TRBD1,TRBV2,CASSGDSKAFF,TGTGCCAGCAGTGGGGACAGCAAAGCTTTCTTT
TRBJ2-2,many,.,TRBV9,CASSPTPPGNTGELFF,TGTGCCAGCAGCCCCACCCCCCCAGGGAACACCGGGGAGCTGTTTTTT
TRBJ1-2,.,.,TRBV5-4,CASSLQGRDYGYTF,TGTGCCAGCAGCTTGCAAGGCAGGGACTATGGCTACACCTTC
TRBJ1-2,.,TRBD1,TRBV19,CASSMVYRGGGGYTF,TGTGCCAGTAGTATGGTATACAGGGGAGGAGGTGGCTACACCTTC
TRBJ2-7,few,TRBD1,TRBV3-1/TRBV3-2,CASRTRDRGFEQYF,TGTGCCAGCAGAACCCGGGACAGGGGGTTCGAGCAGTACTTC
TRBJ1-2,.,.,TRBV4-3,CASSQDPSLNYGYTF,TGCGCCAGCAGCCAAGATCCTTCCCTTAACTATGGCTACACCTTC
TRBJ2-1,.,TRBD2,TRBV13,CASSLSSSGRYEQFF,TGTGCCAGCAGCTTATCGTCTAGCGGGAGGTATGAGCAGTTCTTC
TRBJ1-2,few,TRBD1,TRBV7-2,CASSFDRGNGYTF,TGTGCCAGCAGCTTCGACAGGGGAAATGGCTACACCTTC
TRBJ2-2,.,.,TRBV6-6,CASIPNTGELFF,TGTGCCAGCATCCCTAACACCGGGGAGCTGTTTTTT
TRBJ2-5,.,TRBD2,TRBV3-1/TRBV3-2,CASSPPERGLKETQYF,TGTGCCAGCAGCCCCCCAGAGCGGGGCCTTAAAGAGACCCAGTACTTC
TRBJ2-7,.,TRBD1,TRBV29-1,CSVRDSSSYEQYF,TGCAGCGTCAGGGACAGTTCCTCCTACGAGCAGTACTTC
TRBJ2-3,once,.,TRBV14,CASSQDGSGTQYF,TGTGCCAGCAGCCAAGATGGGAGCGGTACGCAGTATTTT